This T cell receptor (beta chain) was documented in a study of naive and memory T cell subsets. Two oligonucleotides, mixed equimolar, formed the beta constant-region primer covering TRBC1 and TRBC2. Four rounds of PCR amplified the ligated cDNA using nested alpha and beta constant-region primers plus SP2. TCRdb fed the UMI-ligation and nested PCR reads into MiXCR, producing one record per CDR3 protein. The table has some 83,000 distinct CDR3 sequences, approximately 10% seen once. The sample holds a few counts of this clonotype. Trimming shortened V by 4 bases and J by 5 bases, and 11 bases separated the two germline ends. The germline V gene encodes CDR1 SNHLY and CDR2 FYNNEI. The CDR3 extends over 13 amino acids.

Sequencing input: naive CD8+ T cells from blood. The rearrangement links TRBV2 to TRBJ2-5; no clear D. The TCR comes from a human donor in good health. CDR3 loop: CASSVLFLETQYF. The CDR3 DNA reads TGTGCCAGCAGTGTCCTCTTTCTGGAGACCCAGTACTTC.